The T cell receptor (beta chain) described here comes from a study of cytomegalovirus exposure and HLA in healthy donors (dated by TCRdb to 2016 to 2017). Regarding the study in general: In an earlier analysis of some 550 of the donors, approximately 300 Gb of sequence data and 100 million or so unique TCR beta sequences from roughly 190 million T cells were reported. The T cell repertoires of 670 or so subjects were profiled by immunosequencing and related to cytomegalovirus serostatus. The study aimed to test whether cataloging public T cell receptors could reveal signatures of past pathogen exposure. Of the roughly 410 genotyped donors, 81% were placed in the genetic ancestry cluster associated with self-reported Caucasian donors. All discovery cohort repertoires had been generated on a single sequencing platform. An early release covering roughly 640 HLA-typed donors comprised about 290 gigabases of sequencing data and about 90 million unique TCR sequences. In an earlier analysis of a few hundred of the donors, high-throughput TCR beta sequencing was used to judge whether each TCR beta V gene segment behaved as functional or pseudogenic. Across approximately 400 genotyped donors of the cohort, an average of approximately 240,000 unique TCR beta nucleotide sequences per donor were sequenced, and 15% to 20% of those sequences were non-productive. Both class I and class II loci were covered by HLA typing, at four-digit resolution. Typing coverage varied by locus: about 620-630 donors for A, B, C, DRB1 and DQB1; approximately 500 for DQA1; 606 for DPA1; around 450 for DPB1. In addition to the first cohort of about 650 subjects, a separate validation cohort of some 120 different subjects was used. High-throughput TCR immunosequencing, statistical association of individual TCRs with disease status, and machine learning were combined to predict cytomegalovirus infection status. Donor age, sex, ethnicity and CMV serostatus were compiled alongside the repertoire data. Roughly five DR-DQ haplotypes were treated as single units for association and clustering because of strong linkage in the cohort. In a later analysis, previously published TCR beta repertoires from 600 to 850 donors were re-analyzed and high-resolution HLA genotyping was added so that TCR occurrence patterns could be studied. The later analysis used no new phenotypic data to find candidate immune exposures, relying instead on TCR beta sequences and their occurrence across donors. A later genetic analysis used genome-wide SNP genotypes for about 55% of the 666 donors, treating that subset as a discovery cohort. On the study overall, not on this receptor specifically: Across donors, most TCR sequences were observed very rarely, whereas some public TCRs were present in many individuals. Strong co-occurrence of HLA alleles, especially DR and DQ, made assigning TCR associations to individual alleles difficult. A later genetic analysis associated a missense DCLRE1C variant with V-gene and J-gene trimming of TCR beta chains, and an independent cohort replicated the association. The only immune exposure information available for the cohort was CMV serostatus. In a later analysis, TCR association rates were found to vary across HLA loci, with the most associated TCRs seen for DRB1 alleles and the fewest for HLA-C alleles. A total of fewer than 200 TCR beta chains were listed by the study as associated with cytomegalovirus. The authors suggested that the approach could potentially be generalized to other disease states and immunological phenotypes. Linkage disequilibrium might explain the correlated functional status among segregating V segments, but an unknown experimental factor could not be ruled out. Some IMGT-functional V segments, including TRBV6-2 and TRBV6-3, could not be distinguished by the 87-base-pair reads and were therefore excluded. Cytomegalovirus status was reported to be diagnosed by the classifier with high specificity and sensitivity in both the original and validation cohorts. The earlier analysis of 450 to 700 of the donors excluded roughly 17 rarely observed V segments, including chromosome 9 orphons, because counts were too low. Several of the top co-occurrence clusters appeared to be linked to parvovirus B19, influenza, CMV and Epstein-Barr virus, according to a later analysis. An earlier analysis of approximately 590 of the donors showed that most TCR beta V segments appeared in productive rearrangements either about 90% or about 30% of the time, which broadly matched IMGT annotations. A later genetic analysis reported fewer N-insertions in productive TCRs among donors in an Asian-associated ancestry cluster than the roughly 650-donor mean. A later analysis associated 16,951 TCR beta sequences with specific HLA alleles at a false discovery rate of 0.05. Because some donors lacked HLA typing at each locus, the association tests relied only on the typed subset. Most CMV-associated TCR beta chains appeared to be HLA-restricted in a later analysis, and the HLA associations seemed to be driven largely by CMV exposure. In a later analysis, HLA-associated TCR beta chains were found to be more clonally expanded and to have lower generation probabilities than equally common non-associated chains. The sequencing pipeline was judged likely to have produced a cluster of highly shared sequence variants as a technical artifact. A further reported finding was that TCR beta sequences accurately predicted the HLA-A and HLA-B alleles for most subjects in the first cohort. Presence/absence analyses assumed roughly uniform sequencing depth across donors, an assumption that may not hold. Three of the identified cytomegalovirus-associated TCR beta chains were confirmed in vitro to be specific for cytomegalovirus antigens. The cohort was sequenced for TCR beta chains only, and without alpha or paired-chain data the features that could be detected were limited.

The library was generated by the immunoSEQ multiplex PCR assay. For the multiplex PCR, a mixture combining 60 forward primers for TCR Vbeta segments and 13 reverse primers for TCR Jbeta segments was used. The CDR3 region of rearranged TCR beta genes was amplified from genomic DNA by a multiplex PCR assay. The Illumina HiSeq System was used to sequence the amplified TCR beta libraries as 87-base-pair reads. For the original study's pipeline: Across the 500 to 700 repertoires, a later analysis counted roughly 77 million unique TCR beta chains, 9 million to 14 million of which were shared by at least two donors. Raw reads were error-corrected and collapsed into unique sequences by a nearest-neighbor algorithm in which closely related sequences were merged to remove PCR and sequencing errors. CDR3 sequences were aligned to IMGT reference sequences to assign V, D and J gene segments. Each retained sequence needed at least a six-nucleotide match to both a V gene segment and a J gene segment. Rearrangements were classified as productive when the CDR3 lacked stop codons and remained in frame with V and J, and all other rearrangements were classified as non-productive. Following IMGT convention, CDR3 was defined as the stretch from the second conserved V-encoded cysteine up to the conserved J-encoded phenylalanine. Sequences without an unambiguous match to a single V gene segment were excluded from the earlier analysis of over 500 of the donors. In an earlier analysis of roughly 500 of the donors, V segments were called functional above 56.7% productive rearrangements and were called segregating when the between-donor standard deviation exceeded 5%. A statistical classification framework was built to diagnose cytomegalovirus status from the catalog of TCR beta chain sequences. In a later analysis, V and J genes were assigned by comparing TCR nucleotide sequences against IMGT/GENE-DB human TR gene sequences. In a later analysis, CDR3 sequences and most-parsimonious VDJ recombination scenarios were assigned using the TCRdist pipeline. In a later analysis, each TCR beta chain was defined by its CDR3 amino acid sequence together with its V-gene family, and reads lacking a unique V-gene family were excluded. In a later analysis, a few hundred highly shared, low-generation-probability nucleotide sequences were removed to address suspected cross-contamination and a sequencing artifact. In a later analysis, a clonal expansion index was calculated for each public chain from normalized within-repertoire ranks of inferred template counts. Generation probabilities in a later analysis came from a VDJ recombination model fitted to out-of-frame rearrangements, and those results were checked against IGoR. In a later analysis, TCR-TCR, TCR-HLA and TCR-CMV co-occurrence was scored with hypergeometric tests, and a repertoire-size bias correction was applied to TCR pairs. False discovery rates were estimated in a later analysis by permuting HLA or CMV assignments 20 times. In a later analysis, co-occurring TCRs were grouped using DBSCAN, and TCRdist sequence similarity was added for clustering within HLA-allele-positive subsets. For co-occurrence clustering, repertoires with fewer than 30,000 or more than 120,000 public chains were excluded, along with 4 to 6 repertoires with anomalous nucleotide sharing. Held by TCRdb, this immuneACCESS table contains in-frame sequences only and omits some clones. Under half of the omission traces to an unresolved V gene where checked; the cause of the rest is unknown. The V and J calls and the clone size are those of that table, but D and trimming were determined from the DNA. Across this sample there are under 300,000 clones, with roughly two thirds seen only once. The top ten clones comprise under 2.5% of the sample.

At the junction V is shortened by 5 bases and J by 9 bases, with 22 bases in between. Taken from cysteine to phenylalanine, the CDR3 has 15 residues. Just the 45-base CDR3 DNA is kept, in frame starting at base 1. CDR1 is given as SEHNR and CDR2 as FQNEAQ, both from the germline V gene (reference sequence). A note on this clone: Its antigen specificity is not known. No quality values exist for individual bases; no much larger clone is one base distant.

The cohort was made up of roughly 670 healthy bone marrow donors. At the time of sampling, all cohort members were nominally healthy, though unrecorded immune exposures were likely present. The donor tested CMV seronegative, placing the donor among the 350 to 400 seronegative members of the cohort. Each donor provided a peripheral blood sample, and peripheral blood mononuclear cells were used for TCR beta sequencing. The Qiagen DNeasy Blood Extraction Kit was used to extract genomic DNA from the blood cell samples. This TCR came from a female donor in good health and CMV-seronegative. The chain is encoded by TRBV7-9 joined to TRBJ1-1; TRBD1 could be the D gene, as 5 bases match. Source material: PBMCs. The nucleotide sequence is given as TGTGCCAGCAGCACAGACCCACAGGTATACGTGAAAGCTTTCTTT. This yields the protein CASSTDPQVYVKAFF.